This entry concerns a single T cell receptor (beta chain). Its antigen target is currently unknown. No much larger clone exists at a distance of one base, and base qualities are not known. Donors formed part of the validation cohort, which comprised 120 subjects and was distinct from the first cohort of roughly 600 subjects. Library creation used the immunoSEQ multiplex PCR assay. Turning to the authors' computational methods: A statistical classification framework was built for diagnosing cytomegalovirus status from the catalog of TCR beta chain sequences. Not all clones reach the TCRdb copy of this immuneACCESS table, which keeps in-frame sequences only. Checked studies attribute under half of the gap to unresolved V genes and leave the rest unexplained. V and J calls and clone size follow that table, whereas D and trimming were derived from the DNA. Across this sample there are more than 120,000 clones, with about 88% seen only once. Just over 8.5% of the sample rests with the top ten.

CDR1 and CDR2 (MNHEY, SMNVEV) derive from the germline V gene (reference sequence). Including cysteine and phenylalanine, the CDR3 has 15 amino acids. Only the CDR3 part of the read is kept: 45 bases, read in frame from the first base. Ends trimmed: V by 10 bases, J by 9 bases; bases unmatched to a gene: 12. The sample originates from a study of cytomegalovirus exposure and HLA in healthy donors (dated by TCRdb to the late 2010s). Some background on the complete study: According to a later analysis, the roughly 120 validation repertoires were produced on the same platform as the 666 repertoires of the first cohort. The study was designed to test whether signatures of past pathogen exposure could be identified by cataloging public T cell receptors. To predict cytomegalovirus infection status, the study brought together high-throughput TCR immunosequencing, statistical association of individual TCRs with disease status, and machine learning. In addition to the first cohort of 500 to 850 subjects, a separate validation cohort of 120 different subjects was used. What the work shows at the level of the full study, not this receptor alone: A few of the identified cytomegalovirus-associated TCR beta chains were confirmed in vitro to be specific for cytomegalovirus antigens. The validation cohort had no HLA typing available for a later analysis, so co-occurrence within that cohort was assessed over all 120 or so repertoires. It was suggested by the authors that the approach could potentially be generalized to other disease states and immunological phenotypes. Most TCR sequences were observed very rarely across donors, whereas some public TCRs were present in many individuals. The study gave a list of under 200 TCR beta chains associated with cytomegalovirus. The classifier was reported to diagnose cytomegalovirus status with high specificity and sensitivity in both the original and validation cohorts. A later analysis found that TCRs clustered in the first cohort also tended to co-occur in the 120 validation repertoires, with 94% of cluster scores above 0.

In this chain, TRBV27 is recombined with TRBJ2-1; 13 bases in between match TRBD2. This sequence was found in a young man in good health and CMV-seropositive. Sequencing was performed on PBMCs. The sequenced DNA: TGTGCCATCGGGTCCGGGACTAGCGGGACCAGTGAGCAGTTCTTC. Its amino acids are CAIGSGTSGTSEQFF.